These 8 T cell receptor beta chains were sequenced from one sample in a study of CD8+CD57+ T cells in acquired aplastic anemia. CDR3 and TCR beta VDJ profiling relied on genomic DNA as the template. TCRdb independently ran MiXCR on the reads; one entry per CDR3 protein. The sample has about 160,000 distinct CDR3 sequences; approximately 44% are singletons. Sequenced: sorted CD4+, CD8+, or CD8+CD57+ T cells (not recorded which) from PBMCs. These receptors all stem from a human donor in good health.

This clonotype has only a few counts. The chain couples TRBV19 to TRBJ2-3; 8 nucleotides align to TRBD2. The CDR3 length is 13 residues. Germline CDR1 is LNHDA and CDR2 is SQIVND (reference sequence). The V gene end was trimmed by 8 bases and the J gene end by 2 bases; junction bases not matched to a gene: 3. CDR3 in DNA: TGTGCCAGTGCGGGGGGCTACACAGATACGCAGTATTTT. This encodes CASAGGYTDTQYF.

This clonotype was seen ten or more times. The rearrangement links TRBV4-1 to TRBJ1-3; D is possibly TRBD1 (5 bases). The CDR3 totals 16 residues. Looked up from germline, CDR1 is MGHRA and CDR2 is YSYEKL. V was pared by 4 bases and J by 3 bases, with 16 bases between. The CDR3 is CASSRPGGELGNTIYF. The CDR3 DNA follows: TGCGCCAGCAGCCGACCCGGGGGAGAACTTGGAAACACCATATATTTT.

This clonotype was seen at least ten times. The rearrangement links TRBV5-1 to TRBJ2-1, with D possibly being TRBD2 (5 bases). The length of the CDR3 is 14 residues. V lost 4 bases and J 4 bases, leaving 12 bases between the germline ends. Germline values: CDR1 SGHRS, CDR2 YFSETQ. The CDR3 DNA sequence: TGCGCCAGCAGCATCAGCGGTGGATACAATGAGCAGTTCTTC. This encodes CASSISGGYNEQFF.

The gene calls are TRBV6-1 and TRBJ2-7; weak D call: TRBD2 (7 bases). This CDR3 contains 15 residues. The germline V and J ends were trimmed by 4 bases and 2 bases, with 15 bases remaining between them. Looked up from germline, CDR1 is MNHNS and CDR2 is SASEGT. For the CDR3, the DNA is TGTGCCAGCAGTGGGACGGGGGGCCTTGCCTACGAGCAGTACTTC. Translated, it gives CASSGTGGLAYEQYF.

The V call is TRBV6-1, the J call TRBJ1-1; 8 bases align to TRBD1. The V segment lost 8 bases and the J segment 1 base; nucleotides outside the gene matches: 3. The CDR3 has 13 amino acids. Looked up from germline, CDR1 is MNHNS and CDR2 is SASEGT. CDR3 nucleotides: TGTGCCAGCCCGGACAGGGCGAACACTGAAGCTTTCTTT. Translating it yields CASPDRANTEAFF.

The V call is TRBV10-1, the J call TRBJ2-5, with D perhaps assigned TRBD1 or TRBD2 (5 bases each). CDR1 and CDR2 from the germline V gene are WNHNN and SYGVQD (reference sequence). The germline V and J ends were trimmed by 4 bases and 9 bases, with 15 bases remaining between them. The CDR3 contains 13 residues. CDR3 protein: CASSVRDVGAQYF. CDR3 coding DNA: TGCGCCAGCAGTGTTAGGGACGTGGGGGCCCAGTACTTC.

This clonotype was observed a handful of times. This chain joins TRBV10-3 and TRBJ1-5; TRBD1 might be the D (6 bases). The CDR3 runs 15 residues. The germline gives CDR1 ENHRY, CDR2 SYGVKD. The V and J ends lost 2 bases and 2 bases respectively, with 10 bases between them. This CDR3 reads CAISEVGAGNQPQHF. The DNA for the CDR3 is TGTGCCATCAGTGAGGTGGGGGCTGGCAATCAGCCCCAGCATTTT.

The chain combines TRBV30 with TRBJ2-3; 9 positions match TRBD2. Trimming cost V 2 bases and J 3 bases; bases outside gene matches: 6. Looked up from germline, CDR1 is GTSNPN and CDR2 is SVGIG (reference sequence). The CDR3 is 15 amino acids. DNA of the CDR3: TGTGCCTGGAGTCCAGCGGGAGGTTGGACAGATACGCAGTATTTT. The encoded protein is CAWSPAGGWTDTQYF.